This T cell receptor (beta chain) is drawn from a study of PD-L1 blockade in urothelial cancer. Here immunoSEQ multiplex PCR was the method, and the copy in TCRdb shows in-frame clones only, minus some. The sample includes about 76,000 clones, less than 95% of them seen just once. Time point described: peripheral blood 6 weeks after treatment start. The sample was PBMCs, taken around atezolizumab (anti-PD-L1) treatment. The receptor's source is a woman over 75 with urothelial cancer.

CDR3 in DNA: TGTGCCAGCAGCCCAGGGAGGATCGATCAGCCCCAGCATTTT. Amino acids: CASSPGRIDQPQHF. This rearrangement joins TRBV9 to TRBJ1-5, with D tentatively TRBD1 (5 bases). V was clipped by 4 bases and J by 5 bases, with 13 bases between them. CDR1 SGDLS and CDR2 YYNGEE come from the germline V gene. The CDR3 contains 14 residues.